This T cell receptor (beta chain) emerged from a study of Graves' ophthalmopathy and Graves' hyperthyroidism. Study-level results: The model achieved around 67% sensitivity and 72.22% specificity for ophthalmopathy progression. In blood, most expanded thyroid clonotypes above 0.001 frequency were also detected.

This clonotype has ten or more counts. Its antigen remains unidentified. As the template, RNA transcripts were used to amplify TCR beta CDR3 regions. HTBI primers were employed in first-round RT-PCR, then a second-round multiplex PCR followed. TCRdb reprocessed the multiplex PCR reads with MiXCR, giving one entry per CDR3 protein. The sample lists under 800,000 distinct CDR3 sequences, approximately 21% occurring once. The CDR3 sequence is 14 residues long. V was pared by 4 bases and J by 1 base, with 3 bases of the junction left unmatched. Germline V gene sequence: CDR1 SGHRS, CDR2 YFSETQ. The rearrangement uses TRBV5-1 and TRBJ1-1, with 8 bases identical to TRBD1. Material: peripheral blood. This TCR was sampled from a woman aged 18-30 years with stable Graves' hyperthyroidism. Some clones in this sample may be carry-over from other donors' samples. This chain's CDR3 is CASSDRGKNTEAFF. Here the CDR3 DNA reads TGCGCCAGCAGCGACAGGGGAAAGAACACTGAAGCTTTCTTT.